This T cell receptor beta chain stems from a study of beta chain features in type 1 diabetes. Post-sort purity exceeded 95% for all sorted populations. What was sequenced were expressed TCRB transcripts, since all of the isolated RNA had been reverse transcribed. Assay: immunoSEQ multiplex PCR; the TCRdb copy retains only in-frame clones and omits some. The sample has 450,000 to 550,000 clones; 30% are singletons. Germline CDR1 is SEHNR and CDR2 is FQNEAQ (reference sequence). J was trimmed by 5 bases and V by 5 bases; bases with no gene match: 8. This CDR3 spans 15 amino acids. The sample consisted of naive CD4+ T cells from blood. This TCR came from a man between 18 and 29 years old in good health. V is TRBV7-9 and J is TRBJ2-3; 9 bases are a match to TRBD2. DNA for the CDR3: TGTGCCAGCAGCGAACCGGCGGGAGGGTTAGATACGCAGTATTTT. Its protein product is CASSEPAGGLDTQYF.